The 2 T cell receptor beta chains reported below all come from one sample, sequenced in a study of shared clonotypes between healthy human individuals. Produced via immunoSEQ multiplex PCR; TCRdb's table is partial and in-frame only. The sample includes about 1.5 million clones, around 98% seen only once; the top ten take 0.4% to 0.45%. Sequenced: naive CD4+ T cells sorted from blood. As for subset: CD45RA+ positively selected. These receptors were taken from a man between 25 and 39 years old in good health.

V is TRBV25-1 and J is TRBJ1-1, with no clear D. The V end was cut by 4 bases, the J end by 5 bases, with 14 bases between. This CDR3 contains 14 residues. Germline V gives CDR1 MGHDK, CDR2 SYGVNS. The CDR3 DNA is TGTGCCAGCAGTGGGATCGGGGATGGAACTGAAGCTTTCTTT. This sequence encodes CASSGIGDGTEAFF.

The chain has TRBV6-1 and TRBJ2-7, with D possibly being TRBD1 (6 bases). Germline V CDR1 and CDR2: MNHNS, SASEGT. This CDR3 comprises 13 residues. Trimming left V 7 bases short and J 5 bases short, with 15 bases between. This chain's CDR3 is CASIGARGHEQYF. In DNA, the CDR3 is TGTGCCAGCATAGGTGCCAGGGGCCACGAGCAGTACTTC.